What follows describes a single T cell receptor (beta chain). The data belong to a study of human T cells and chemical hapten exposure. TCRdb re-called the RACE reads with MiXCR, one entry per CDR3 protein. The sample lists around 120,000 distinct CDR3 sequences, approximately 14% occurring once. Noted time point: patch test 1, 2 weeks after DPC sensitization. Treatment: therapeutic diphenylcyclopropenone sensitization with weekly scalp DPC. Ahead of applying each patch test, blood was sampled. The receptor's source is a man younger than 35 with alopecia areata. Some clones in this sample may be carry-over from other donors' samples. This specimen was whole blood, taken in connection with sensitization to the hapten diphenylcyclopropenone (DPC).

CDR3 in amino acids: CASSQVRGGSDTQYF. DNA for the CDR3: TGCGCCAGCAGCCAAGTAAGGGGGGGGTCCGATACGCAGTATTTT. This chain links TRBV4-1 with TRBJ2-3, with D possibly TRBD2 on 7 matching bases. V lost 1 base and J lost 6, with 14 bases in between. CDR3 length equals 15 residues. Per the germline V gene, CDR1 is MGHRA and CDR2 is YSYEKL.